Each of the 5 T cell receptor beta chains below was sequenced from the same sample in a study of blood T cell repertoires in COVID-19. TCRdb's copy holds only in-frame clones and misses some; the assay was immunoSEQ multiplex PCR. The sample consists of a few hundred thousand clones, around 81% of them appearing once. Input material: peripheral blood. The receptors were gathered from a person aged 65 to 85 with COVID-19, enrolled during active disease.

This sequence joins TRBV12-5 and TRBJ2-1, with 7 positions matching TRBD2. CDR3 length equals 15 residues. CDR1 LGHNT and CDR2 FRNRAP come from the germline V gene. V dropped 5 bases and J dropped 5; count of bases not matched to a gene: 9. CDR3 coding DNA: TGTGCTAGTGGTCGAGGACTAGAGGGTAACAATGAGCAGTTCTTC. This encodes CASGRGLEGNNEQFF.

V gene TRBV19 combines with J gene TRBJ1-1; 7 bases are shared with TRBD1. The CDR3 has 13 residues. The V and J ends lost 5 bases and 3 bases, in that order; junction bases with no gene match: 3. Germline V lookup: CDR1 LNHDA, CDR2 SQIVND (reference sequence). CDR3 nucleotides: TGTGCCAGTAGTGGGACAGAGCACACTGAAGCTTTCTTT. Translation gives CASSGTEHTEAFF. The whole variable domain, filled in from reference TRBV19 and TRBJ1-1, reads DGGITQSPKYLFRKEGQNVTLSCEQNLNHDAMYWYRQDPGQGLRLIYYSQIVNDFQKGDIAEGYSVSREKKESFPLTVTSAQKNPTAFYLCASSGTEHTEAFFGQGTRLTVV.

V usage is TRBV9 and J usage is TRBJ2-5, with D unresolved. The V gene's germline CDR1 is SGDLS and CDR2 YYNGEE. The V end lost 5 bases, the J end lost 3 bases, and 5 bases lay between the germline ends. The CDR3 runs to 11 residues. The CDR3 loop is CASSIEETQYF. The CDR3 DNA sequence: TGTGCCAGCAGTATAGAAGAGACCCAGTACTTC.

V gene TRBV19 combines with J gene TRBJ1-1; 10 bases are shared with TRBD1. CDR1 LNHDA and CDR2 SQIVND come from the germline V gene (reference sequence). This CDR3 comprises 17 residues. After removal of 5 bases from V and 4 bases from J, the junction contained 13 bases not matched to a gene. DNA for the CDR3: TGTGCCAGTAGTTCACGACAGGGGGCCCTGGTCCGCACTGAAGCTTTCTTT. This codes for CASSSRQGALVRTEAFF.

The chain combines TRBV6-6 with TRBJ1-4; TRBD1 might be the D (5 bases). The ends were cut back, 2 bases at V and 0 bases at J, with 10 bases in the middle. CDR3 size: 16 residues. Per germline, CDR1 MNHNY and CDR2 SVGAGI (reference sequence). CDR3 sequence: CASSYAGPPTNEKLFF. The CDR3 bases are TGTGCCAGCAGTTACGCAGGGCCACCAACTAATGAAAAACTGTTTTTT.